The 22 T cell receptor beta chains given below trace back to one sample, sequenced in a study of T cell responses to AZD1222 COVID-19 vaccine. Sequenced by immunoSEQ multiplex PCR; TCRdb stores in-frame clones only, minus some. The sample has 75,000 to 100,000 clones, roughly 81% seen once; the top ten hold about an eighth. Sequencing was performed on peripheral blood, taken on day 0 of AZD1222 vaccination. The origin of the receptors is an adult in good health.

The J gene is TRBJ1-1, the V gene TRBV6-1; D perhaps matches TRBD1 (6 bases). This CDR3 has 14 amino acids. Trimming cost V 6 bases and J 3 bases, with 14 bases left between them. Per germline, CDR1 MNHNS and CDR2 SASEGT. The CDR3 reads CASSLEGGHTEAFF. The CDR3 DNA follows: TGTGCCAGCAGCCTCGAGGGGGGGCACACTGAAGCTTTCTTT.

This chain uses TRBV7-6 with TRBJ2-7; 8 bases line up with TRBD1. The CDR3 spans 15 residues. The germline gives CDR1 SGHVS, CDR2 FNYEAQ. V dropped 1 base and J dropped 5; count of bases not matched to a gene: 7. CDR3 loop: CASSLEGQGYDEQYF. The CDR3 bases are TGTGCCAGCAGCTTAGAAGGACAGGGTTACGACGAGCAGTACTTC.

This rearrangement joins TRBV18 to TRBJ2-7; 9 bases line up with TRBD1. V dropped 2 bases and J dropped 6; count of bases not matched to a gene: 5. There are 14 residues in the CDR3. Germline V gene lookup returns CDR1 KGHSH and CDR2 LQKENI. CDR3 loop: CASSPSTGGAEQYF. CDR3 bases: TGTGCCAGCTCACCATCTACAGGGGGCGCCGAGCAGTACTTC.

This chain connects TRBV11-1 to TRBJ1-2; 8 nucleotides align to TRBD1. The CDR3 has 14 amino acids. Germline V gene sequence: CDR1 SGHAT, CDR2 FQDESV (reference sequence). The V gene end was trimmed by 6 bases and the J gene end by 1 base; junction bases not matched to a gene: 4. The CDR3 DNA reads TGTGCCAGCAGTCGGGACAGGCATAACTATGGCTACACCTTC. Its translation is CASSRDRHNYGYTF. The full variable domain, with the rest looked up from reference TRBV11-1 and TRBJ1-2, is EAEVAQSPRYKITEKSQAVAFWCDPISGHATLYWYRQILGQGPELLVQFQDESVVDDSQLPKDRFSAERLKGVDSTLKIQPAELGDSAMYLCASSRDRHNYGYTFGSGTRLTVV.

This rearrangement joins TRBV5-1 to TRBJ2-2; D is possibly TRBD1 or TRBD2 (6 bases each). The length of the CDR3 is 17 residues. Trimming left V 0 bases short and J 5 bases short, with 17 bases between. CDR1 is SGHRS and CDR2 is YFSETQ in the germline V gene. Here the CDR3 reads CASSLGTGAPETGELFF. CDR3 nucleotides: TGCGCCAGCAGCTTGGGGACGGGGGCGCCGGAAACCGGGGAGCTGTTTTTT.

The sample holds one count of this clone. The V gene is TRBV5-1, the J gene TRBJ1-5; the match to TRBD1 covers 9 bases. The CDR3 loop spans 17 amino acids. Per the germline V gene, CDR1 is SGHRS and CDR2 is YFSETQ. The J segment lost 5 bases and the V segment lost 0 bases, leaving 9 bases of the junction unmatched. The CDR3 here is CASSLEGTGRFDQPQHF. The CDR3 DNA reads as TGCGCCAGCAGCTTGGAGGGGACAGGGAGATTTGATCAGCCCCAGCATTTT.

The chain uses TRBV10-3 and TRBJ1-2; 7 bases agree with TRBD1. V gave up 2 bases and J gave up 0 bases; unmatched junction bases: 3. Germline-derived CDR1 and CDR2 are ENHRY and SYGVKD. This CDR3 is built from 15 residues. CDR3 in DNA: TGTGCCATCAGTGAGGGACAGGTCGCTAACTATGGCTACACCTTC. Its translation: CAISEGQVANYGYTF.

V gene TRBV7-2 combines with J gene TRBJ2-1; D is unclear. The CDR3 covers 14 residues. The germline CDR1 and CDR2 sequences are SGHTA and FQGNSA. V was pared by 2 bases and J by 5 bases, with 10 bases between. In DNA, the CDR3 is TGTGCCAGCAGCTTAAGCACTAACAACAATGAGCAGTTCTTC. Its protein is CASSLSTNNNEQFF.

The chain has TRBV10-2 and TRBJ2-5; 13 nucleotides match TRBD2. The germline V gene has CDR1 WSHSY and CDR2 SAAADI. V trimming: 6 bases; J trimming: 4 bases; junction bases outside the gene matches: 5. The CDR3 is 15 amino acids. The CDR3 reads CASRRTSGGAETQYF. As DNA, the CDR3 is TGCGCCAGCAGGAGAACTAGCGGGGGGGCAGAGACCCAGTACTTC.

As to this clone: A single base is all that separates this from a far larger clone, so a read error is likely. This rearrangement joins TRBV11-2 to TRBJ2-5; no definite D call. The germline gives CDR1 SGHAT, CDR2 FQNNGV. Trimming took off 2 bases at V and 1 base at J, with 2 bases between the two ends. CDR3 length equals 12 residues. Here the CDR3 reads CASSLIQETQYF. The CDR3 nucleotides read TGTGCCAGCAGCTTAATCCAAGAGACCCAGTACTTC.

J is TRBJ1-2 and V is TRBV28; D gene unclear. Germline CDR1 is MDHEN and CDR2 is SYDVKM. V lost 5 bases to trimming and J lost 6 bases, with 10 bases between them. This CDR3 is built from 12 residues. The CDR3 coding sequence is TGTGCCAGCAGTCTAAACGCGGATGGCTACACCTTC. It translates to CASSLNADGYTF.

The rearrangement links TRBV5-1 to TRBJ1-2; D call uncertain. V gave up 0 bases and J gave up 2 bases, with 8 bases separating them. This CDR3 has 14 residues. Germline-derived CDR1 and CDR2 are SGHRS and YFSETQ. CDR3 bases: TGCGCCAGCAGCTTGGAACACCGAAACTATGGCTACACCTTC. It translates to CASSLEHRNYGYTF.

The chain carries TRBV19 and TRBJ1-2; TRBD1 agrees at 7 bases. This CDR3 has 17 residues. Germline loops: CDR1 LNHDA, CDR2 SQIVND (reference sequence). V was clipped by 5 bases and J by 0 bases; unmatched bases: 12. The CDR3 sequence: CASSPQTGLGANYGYTF. As DNA, the CDR3 is TGTGCCAGTAGTCCCCAGACAGGGTTGGGGGCTAACTATGGCTACACCTTC.

The chain has TRBV25-1 and TRBJ2-7, with unresolved D. This CDR3 contains 13 residues. Germline V gives CDR1 MGHDK, CDR2 SYGVNS. Trimming shortened V by 2 bases and J by 1 base, and 6 bases separated the two germline ends. In DNA, the CDR3 is TGTGCCAGCAGTGAAGGCAGGTCCTACGAGCAGTACTTC. Protein sequence: CASSEGRSYEQYF.

The sample holds one count of this clone. The chain is built from TRBV11-1 and TRBJ2-7, with 8 bases identical to TRBD2. Unmatched junction bases numbered 4, after V lost 5 bases and J lost 4 bases. The germline V gene has CDR1 SGHAT and CDR2 FQDESV (reference sequence). This CDR3 is built from 13 residues. The CDR3 spells CASSPGGAYEQYF. For the CDR3, the DNA is TGTGCCAGCAGCCCCGGGGGGGCATACGAGCAGTACTTC.

The rearrangement uses TRBV29-1 and TRBJ1-4; TRBD1 might be the D (5 bases). This CDR3 has 14 residues. V was cut by 6 bases and J by 5 bases, with 16 bases left in between. Germline lookup yields CDR1 SQVTM and CDR2 ANQGSEA. As DNA, the CDR3 is TGCAGCGTGACAGCCGGGACCGGGAATGAAAAACTGTTTTTT. This sequence encodes CSVTAGTGNEKLFF. The full variable domain, in which reference TRBV29-1 and TRBJ1-4 provide the parts outside the CDR3, is SAVISQKPSRDICQRGTSLTIQCQVDSQVTMMFWYRQQPGQSLTLIATANQGSEATYESGFVIDKFPISRPNLTFSTLTVSNMSPEDSSIYLCSVTAGTGNEKLFFGSGTQLSVL.

V is TRBV9 and J is TRBJ2-3, with D perhaps TRBD1 (6 bases). V gave up 4 bases and J gave up 3 bases, with 21 bases separating them. This CDR3 is 17 amino acids long. The germline V gene has CDR1 SGDLS and CDR2 YYNGEE. CDR3 amino acids: CASSLTPRGQGTDTQYF. DNA for the CDR3: TGTGCCAGCAGCCTGACGCCCCGCGGGCAGGGGACAGATACGCAGTATTTT.

The chain employs TRBV18 and TRBJ1-2; no reliable D call. The germline V and J ends were trimmed by 6 bases and 4 bases, with 24 bases remaining between them. This CDR3 is built from 17 residues. Germline V gene lookup returns CDR1 KGHSH and CDR2 LQKENI. CDR3: CASSANSAGEGGYGYTF. CDR3 DNA: TGTGCCAGCTCCGCCAATTCCGCCGGGGAGGGCGGCTATGGCTACACCTTC. Using reference TRBV18 and TRBJ1-2 for the parts outside the CDR3, the full variable domain is NAGVMQNPRHLVRRRGQEARLRCSPMKGHSHVYWYRQLPEEGLKFMVYLQKENIIDESGMPKERFSAEFPKEGPSILRIQQVVRGDSAAYFCASSANSAGEGGYGYTFGSGTRLTVV.

This sequence joins TRBV5-5 and TRBJ1-5; the D gene is possibly TRBD1 (6 bases). The germline V gene encodes CDR1 SGHKS and CDR2 YYEKEE (reference sequence). Trimming cost V 3 bases and J 0 bases, with 19 bases left between them. This CDR3 comprises 18 residues. CDR3 in amino acids: CASSSGAGVGDSNQPQHF. The CDR3 DNA is TGTGCCAGCAGCTCCGGGGCAGGGGTGGGGGATAGCAATCAGCCCCAGCATTTT.

The chain uses TRBV5-5 and TRBJ2-7; either TRBD1 or TRBD2 may fit D (5 bases each). V dropped 3 bases and J dropped 2 bases, with 15 bases sitting between them. Germline V gene lookup returns CDR1 SGHKS and CDR2 YYEKEE (reference sequence). CDR3 length: 15 residues. This CDR3 reads CASSSPGRTTYEQYF. In DNA, the CDR3 is TGTGCCAGCAGCTCCCCGGGACGGACGACCTACGAGCAGTACTTC.

The genes are TRBV6-5 and TRBJ1-2; D unclear. Germline V gene lookup returns CDR1 MNHEY and CDR2 SVGAGI. This CDR3 spans 15 amino acids. Trimming took 4 bases from V and 4 from J, leaving 16 bases between them. The CDR3 is CASSLDSSNPYGYTF. The CDR3 DNA follows: TGTGCCAGCAGTTTGGATTCCTCTAATCCCTATGGCTACACCTTC.

The chain recombines TRBV14 with TRBJ1-4; D gene uncertain. Trimming took 1 base from V and 0 from J, leaving 12 bases between them. Germline V CDR1 and CDR2: SGHDN, FVKESK. CDR3 length equals 17 residues. CDR3 bases: TGTGCCAGCAGCCAAGCTCGGGGATTCACAACTAATGAAAAACTGTTTTTT. The encoded protein is CASSQARGFTTNEKLFF. Using reference TRBV14 and TRBJ1-4 for the parts outside the CDR3, the full variable domain is EAGVTQFPSHSVIEKGQTVTLRCDPISGHDNLYWYRRVMGKEIKFLLHFVKESKQDESGMPNNRFLAERTGGTYSTLKVQPAELEDSGVYFCASSQARGFTTNEKLFFGSGTQLSVL.